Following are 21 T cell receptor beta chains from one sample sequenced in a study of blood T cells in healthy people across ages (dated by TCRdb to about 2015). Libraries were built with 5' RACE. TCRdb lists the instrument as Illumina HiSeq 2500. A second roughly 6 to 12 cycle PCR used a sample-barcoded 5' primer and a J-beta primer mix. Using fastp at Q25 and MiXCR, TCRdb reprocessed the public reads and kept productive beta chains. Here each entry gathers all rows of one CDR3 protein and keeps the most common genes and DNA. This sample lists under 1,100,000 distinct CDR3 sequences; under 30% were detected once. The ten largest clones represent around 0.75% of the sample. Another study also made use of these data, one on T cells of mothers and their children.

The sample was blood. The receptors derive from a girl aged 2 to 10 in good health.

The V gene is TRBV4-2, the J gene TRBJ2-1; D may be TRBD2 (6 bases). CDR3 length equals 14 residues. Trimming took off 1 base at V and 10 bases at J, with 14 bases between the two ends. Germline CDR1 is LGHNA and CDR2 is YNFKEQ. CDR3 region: CASSQGLGAWEQFF. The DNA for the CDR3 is TGTGCCAGCAGCCAAGGACTAGGCGCCTGGGAGCAGTTCTTC.

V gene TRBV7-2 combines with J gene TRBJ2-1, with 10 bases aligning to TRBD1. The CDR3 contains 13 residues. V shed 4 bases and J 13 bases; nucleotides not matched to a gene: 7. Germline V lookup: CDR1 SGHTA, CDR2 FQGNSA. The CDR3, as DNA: TGTGCCAGCAGCTCGGGACAGGGGATTCTCCAGTTCTTC. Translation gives CASSSGQGILQFF.

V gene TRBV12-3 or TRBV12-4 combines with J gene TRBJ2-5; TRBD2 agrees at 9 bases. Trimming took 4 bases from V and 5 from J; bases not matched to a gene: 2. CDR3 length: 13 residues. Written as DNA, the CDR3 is TGTGCCAGCAGTTGGGCGGGAGGGGAGACCCAGTACTTC. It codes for CASSWAGGETQYF.

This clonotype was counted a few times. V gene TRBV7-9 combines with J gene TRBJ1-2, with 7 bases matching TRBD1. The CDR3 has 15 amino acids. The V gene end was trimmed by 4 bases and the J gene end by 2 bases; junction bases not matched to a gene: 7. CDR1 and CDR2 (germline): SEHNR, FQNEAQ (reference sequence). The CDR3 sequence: CASSSTGAINYGYTF. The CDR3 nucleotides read TGTGCCAGCAGCTCAACAGGGGCCATAAACTATGGCTACACCTTC.

The CDR3 nucleotides are TGTGCCAGCAGCGAGACAGGGGATTATTTCTACGAGCAGTACTTC. It translates to CASSETGDYFYEQYF. The gene calls are TRBV5-5 and TRBJ2-7; 8 bases map to TRBD1. With V trimmed by 4 bases and J by 3 bases, 9 bases remained unmatched. CDR3 length equals 15 residues. Germline CDR1 and CDR2: SGHKS and YYEKEE (reference sequence).

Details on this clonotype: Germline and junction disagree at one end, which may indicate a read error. The CDR3 DNA follows: TGTGCCAGCAGTCCCGGACAGGGTGCCCGAACAACTGAGTTCTTC. Its translation is CASSPGQGARTTEFF. The V gene is TRBV6-5, the J gene TRBJ2-5; TRBD1 matches at 8 bases. Germline CDR1 MNHEY, CDR2 SVGAGI. The CDR3 is made up of 15 amino acids.

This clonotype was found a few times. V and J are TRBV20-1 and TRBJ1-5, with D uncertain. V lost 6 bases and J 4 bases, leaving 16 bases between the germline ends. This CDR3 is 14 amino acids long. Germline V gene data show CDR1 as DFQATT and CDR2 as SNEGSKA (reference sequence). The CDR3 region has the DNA TGCAGTGCCCGTAAGCTGGGAGAAAATCAGCCCCAGCATTTT. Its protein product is CSARKLGENQPQHF.

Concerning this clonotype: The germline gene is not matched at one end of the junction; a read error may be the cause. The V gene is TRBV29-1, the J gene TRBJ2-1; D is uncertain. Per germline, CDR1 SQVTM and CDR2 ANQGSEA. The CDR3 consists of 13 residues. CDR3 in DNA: TGCAGCGTTGGGTATCCGAACTACGATGAGCAGTTCTTC. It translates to CSVGYPNYDEQFF.

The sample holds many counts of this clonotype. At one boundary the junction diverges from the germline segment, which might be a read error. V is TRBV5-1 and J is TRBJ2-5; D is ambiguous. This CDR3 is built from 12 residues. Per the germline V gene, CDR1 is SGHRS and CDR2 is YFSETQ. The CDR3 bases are TGTGCCAGCAGTCCCGACCAAGAGACCCAGTACTTC. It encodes CASSPDQETQYF.

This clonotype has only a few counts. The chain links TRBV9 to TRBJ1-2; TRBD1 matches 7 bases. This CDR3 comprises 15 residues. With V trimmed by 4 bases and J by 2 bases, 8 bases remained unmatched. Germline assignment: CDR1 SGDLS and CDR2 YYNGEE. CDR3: CASSRQGRYNYGYTF. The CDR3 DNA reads TGTGCCAGCAGCCGACAGGGAAGGTACAACTATGGCTACACCTTC. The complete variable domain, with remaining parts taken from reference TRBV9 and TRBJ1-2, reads DSGVTQTPKHLITATGQRVTLRCSPRSGDLSVYWYQQSLDQGLQFLIQYYNGEERAKGNILERFSAQQFPDLHSELNLSSLELGDSALYFCASSRQGRYNYGYTFGSGTRLTVV.

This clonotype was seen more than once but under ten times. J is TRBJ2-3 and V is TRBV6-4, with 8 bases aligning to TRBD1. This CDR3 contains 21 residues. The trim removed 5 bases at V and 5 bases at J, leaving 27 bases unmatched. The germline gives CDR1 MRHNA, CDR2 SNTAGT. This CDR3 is CASSHPTGTGKTSTNIDTQYF. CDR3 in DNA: TGTGCCAGCAGTCACCCCACCGGGACAGGAAAAACTAGCACGAACATAGATACGCAGTATTTT.

The CDR3 region has the DNA TGTGCCAGCAGATTTGGGACAGGGGGCTTTGGCTACACCTTC. Translation gives CASRFGTGGFGYTF. The chain employs TRBV6-5 and TRBJ1-2, with TRBD1 identical over 12 bases. Germline CDR1 and CDR2: MNHEY and SVGAGI. CDR3 length equals 14 residues. Trimming cost V 6 bases and J 7 bases; bases outside gene matches: 6.

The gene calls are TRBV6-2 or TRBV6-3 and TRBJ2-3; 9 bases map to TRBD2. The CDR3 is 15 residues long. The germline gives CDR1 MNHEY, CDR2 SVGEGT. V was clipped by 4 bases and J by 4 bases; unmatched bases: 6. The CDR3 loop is CASSLSSGASDTQYF. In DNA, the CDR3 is TGTGCCAGCAGTTTATCTAGCGGGGCCTCAGATACGCAGTATTTT.

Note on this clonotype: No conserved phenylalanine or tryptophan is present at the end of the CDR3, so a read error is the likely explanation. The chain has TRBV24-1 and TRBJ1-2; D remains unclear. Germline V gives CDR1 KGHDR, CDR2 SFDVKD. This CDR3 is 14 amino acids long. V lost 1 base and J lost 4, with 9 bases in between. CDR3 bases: TGTGCCACCAGTGATTTCAGGAGCGTCTATGGCTACACCTCC. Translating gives CATSDFRSVYGYTS.

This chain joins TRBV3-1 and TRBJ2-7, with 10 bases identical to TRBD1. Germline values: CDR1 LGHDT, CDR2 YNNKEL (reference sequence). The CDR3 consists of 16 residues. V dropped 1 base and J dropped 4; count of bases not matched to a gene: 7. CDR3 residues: CASSQGSGQGLYEQYF. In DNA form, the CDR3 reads TGTGCCAGCAGCCAAGGTTCGGGACAGGGGTTATACGAGCAGTACTTC.

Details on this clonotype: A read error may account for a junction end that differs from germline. CDR3 in DNA: TGTGCCAGCAGTCCCGACCCTGTTAAACCGTTCTTC. Protein product: CASSPDPVKPFF. The rearrangement links TRBV27 to TRBJ2-5; D call uncertain. The CDR3 is made up of 12 amino acids. Germline V CDR1 and CDR2: MNHEY, SMNVEV (reference sequence).

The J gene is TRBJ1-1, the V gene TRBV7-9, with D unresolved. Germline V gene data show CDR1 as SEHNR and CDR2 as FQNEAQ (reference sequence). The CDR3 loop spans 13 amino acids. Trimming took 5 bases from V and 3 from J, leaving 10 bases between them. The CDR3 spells CASSQLNHTEAFF. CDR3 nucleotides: TGTGCCAGCAGCCAGCTGAACCACACTGAAGCTTTCTTT.

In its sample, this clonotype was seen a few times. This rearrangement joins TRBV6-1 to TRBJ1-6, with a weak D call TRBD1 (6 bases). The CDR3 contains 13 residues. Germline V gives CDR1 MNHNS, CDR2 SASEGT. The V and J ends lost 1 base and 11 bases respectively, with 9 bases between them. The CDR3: CASSEDQGTPLHF. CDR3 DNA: TGTGCCAGCAGTGAAGATCAGGGGACACCCCTCCACTTT.

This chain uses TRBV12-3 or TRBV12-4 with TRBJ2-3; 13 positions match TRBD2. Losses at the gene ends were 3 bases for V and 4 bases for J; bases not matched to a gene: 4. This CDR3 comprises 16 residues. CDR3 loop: CASSLIGLAGADTQYF. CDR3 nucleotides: TGTGCCAGCAGTTTGATCGGACTAGCGGGAGCAGATACGCAGTATTTT.

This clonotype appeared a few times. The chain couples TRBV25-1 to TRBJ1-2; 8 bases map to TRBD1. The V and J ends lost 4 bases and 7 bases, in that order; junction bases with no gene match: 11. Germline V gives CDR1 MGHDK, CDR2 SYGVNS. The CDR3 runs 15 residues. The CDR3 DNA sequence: TGTGCCAGCAGTGTCTCCGCAGGGGGCGCGGGTGGCTACACCTTC. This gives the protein CASSVSAGGAGGYTF.

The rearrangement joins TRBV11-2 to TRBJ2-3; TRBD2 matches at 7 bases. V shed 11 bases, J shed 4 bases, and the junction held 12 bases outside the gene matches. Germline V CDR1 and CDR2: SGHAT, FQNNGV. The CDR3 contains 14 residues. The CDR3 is CAFPVGGRADTQYF. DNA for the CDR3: TGTGCCTTCCCTGTGGGAGGGAGGGCAGATACGCAGTATTTT.